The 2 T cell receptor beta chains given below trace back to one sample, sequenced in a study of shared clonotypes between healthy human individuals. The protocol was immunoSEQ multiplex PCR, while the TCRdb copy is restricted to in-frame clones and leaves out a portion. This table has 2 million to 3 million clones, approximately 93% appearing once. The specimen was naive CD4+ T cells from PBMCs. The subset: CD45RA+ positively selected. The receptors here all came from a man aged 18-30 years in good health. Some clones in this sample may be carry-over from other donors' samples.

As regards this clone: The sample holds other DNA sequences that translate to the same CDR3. In DNA, the CDR3 is TGTGCCAGCGGACAGGGCCCGAATCAGCCCCAGCATTTT. It codes for CASGQGPNQPQHF. V usage is TRBV6-5 and J usage is TRBJ1-5; 8 bases align to TRBD1. V shed 8 bases and J 4 bases; nucleotides not matched to a gene: 4. Germline V gene sequence: CDR1 MNHEY, CDR2 SVGAGI. There are 13 residues in the CDR3.

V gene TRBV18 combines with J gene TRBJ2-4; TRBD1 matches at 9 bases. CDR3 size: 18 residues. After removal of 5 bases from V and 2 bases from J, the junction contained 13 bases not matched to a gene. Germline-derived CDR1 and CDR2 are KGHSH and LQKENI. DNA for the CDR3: TGTGCCAGCTCATCATACTCCGGGACAGGGTGGACCAAAAACATTCAGTACTTC. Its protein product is CASSSYSGTGWTKNIQYF.